One and the same sample provided the 5 T cell receptor beta chains below, sequenced in a study of blood T cell repertoires in COVID-19. TCRdb's copy holds only in-frame clones and misses some; the assay was immunoSEQ multiplex PCR. The sample contains just under 65,000 clones, around 76% of which appear only once. Sample: peripheral blood. These receptors originate from a woman aged 80 or over with acute or convalescent COVID-19.

This clone was recorded once. The CDR3 DNA follows: TGTGCCAGCAGACCCGACAGGGTCAATCAGCCCCAGCATTTT. Its protein product is CASRPDRVNQPQHF. The V gene is TRBV2, the J gene TRBJ1-5; 7 bases line up with TRBD1. The V gene end was trimmed by 6 bases and the J gene end by 3 bases; junction bases not matched to a gene: 5. The germline V gene has CDR1 SNHLY and CDR2 FYNNEI. The CDR3 totals 14 residues.

In nucleotides, the CDR3 is TGTGCCAGCTCACCCGGGGTTGAGACTAGCCTTATCGGCGATACGCAGTATTTT. Translation gives CASSPGVETSLIGDTQYF. The chain carries TRBV18 and TRBJ2-3, with 7 bases identical to TRBD2. The CDR3 length is 18 residues. The germline gives CDR1 KGHSH, CDR2 LQKENI. J lost 6 bases, V lost 3 bases, and 18 bases had no gene match. The complete variable domain, with remaining parts taken from reference TRBV18 and TRBJ2-3, reads NAGVMQNPRHLVRRRGQEARLRCSPMKGHSHVYWYRQLPEEGLKFMVYLQKENIIDESGMPKERFSAEFPKEGPSILRIQQVVRGDSAAYFCASSPGVETSLIGDTQYFGPGTRLTVL.

This clone was found a few times. The CDR3 sequence: CASSPLGAGVNEQFF. CDR3 in DNA: TGCGCCAGCAGCCCCCTTGGGGCAGGCGTTAATGAGCAGTTCTTC. This chain links TRBV5-1 with TRBJ2-1; a possible D gene is TRBD1 (5 bases). The V end was cut by 4 bases, the J end by 7 bases, with 18 bases between. Germline V gene data show CDR1 as SGHRS and CDR2 as YFSETQ. CDR3 length equals 15 residues.

The genes are TRBV9 and TRBJ2-5; possible D gene TRBD2, 6 bases. In germline, CDR1 is SGDLS, CDR2 YYNGEE. The V and J ends lost 4 bases and 4 bases respectively, with 14 bases between them. The CDR3 extends over 14 amino acids. This chain's CDR3 is CASSISGEGETQYF. Here the CDR3 DNA reads TGTGCCAGCAGCATATCGGGAGAAGGAGAGACCCAGTACTTC.

This clone has a handful of counts. The rearrangement uses TRBV18 and TRBJ1-4; TRBD1 aligns across 8 bases. The V gene's germline CDR1 is KGHSH and CDR2 LQKENI. V gave up 5 bases and J gave up 4 bases; unmatched junction bases: 9. The CDR3 has 16 residues. CDR3 nucleotide sequence: TGTGCCAGCTCATCGAACCCGGGACAGGATAATGAAAAACTGTTTTTT. This translates into CASSSNPGQDNEKLFF.